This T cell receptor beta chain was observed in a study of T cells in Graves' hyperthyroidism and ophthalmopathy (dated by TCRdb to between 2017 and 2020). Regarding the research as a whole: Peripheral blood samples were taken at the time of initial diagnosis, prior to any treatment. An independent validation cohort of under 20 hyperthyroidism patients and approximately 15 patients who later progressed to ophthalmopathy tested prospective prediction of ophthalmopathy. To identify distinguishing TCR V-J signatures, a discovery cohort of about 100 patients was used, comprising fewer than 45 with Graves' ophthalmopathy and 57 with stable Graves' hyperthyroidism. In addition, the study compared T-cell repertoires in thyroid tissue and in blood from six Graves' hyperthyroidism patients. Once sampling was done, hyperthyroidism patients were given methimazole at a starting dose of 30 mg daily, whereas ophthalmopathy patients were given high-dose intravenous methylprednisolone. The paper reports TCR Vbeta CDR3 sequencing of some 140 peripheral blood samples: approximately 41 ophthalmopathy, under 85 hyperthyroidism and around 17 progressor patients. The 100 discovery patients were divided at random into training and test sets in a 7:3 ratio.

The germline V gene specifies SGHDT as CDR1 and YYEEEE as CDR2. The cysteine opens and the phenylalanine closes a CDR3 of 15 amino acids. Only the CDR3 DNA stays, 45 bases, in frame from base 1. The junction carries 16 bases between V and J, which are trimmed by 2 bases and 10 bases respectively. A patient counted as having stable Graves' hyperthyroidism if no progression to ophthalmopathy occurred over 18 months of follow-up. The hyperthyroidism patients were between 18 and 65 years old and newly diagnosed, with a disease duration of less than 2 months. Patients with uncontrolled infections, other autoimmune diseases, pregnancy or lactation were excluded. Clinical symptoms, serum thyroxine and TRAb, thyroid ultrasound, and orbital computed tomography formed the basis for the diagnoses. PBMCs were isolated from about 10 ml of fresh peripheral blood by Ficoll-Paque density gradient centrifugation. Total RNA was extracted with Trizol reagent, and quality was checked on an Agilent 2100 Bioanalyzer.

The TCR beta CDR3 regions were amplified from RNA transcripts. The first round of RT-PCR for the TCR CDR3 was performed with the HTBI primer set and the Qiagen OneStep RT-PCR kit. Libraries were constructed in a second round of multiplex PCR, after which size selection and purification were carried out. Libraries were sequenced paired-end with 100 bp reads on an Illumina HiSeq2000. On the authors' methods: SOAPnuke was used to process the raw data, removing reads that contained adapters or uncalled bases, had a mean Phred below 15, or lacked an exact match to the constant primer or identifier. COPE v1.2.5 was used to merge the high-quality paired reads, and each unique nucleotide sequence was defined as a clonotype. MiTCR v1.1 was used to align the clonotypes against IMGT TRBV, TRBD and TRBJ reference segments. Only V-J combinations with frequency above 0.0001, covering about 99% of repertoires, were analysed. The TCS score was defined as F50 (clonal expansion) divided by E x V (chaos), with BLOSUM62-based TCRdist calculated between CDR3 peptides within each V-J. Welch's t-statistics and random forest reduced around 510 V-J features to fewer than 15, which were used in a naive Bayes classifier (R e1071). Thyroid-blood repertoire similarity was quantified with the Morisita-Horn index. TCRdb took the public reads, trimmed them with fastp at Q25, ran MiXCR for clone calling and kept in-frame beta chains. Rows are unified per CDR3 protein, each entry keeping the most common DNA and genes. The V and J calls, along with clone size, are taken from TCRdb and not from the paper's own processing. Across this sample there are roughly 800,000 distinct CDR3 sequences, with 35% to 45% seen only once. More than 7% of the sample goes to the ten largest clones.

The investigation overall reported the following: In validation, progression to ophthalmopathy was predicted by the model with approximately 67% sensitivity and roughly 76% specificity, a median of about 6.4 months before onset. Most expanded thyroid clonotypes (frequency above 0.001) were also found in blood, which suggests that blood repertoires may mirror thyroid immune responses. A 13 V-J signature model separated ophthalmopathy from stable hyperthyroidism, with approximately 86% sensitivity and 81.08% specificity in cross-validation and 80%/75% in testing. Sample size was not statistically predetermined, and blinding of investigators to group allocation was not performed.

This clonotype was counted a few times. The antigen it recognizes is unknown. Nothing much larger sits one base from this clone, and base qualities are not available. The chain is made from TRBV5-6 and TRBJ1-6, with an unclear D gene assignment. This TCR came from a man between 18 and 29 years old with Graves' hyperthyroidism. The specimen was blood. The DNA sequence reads TGTGCCAGCAGCTTCGACGACAAGGTTGGGTCACCCCTCCACTTT. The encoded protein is CASSFDDKVGSPLHF. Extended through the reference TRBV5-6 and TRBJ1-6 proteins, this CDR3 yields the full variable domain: DAGVTQSPTHLIKTRGQQVTLRCSPKSGHDTVSWYQQALGQGPQFIFQYYEEEERQRGNFPDRFSGHQFPNYSSELNVNALLLGDSALYLCASSFDDKVGSPLHFGNGTRLTVT.